This T cell receptor (beta chain) was sequenced in a study of identical twins. Study-wide points: Its conclusions, products of cross-sectional statistical analysis, did not come from following the same donors. Insertion counts were lower in abundant cord blood beta clonotypes, a trend that memory repertoires did not show.

MiXCR, applied by TCRdb to the 5' RACE reads, yields one record per CDR3 protein. The data contain 500,000 or so distinct CDR3 sequences, over 12% of them singletons. Losses at the gene ends were 1 base for V and 6 bases for J; bases not matched to a gene: 9. The CDR3 extends over 15 amino acids. For this clonotype: What it binds is unknown.

There were only healthy Caucasians among the donors. Another study also made use of these data, one on yellow fever vaccine responses in identical twins.

The sample consisted of CD4+ T cells sorted from blood. The rearrangement uses TRBV12-3 or TRBV12-4 and TRBJ2-7; the match to TRBD2 covers 7 bases. This clonotype was sampled from a young woman in good health. For the CDR3, the DNA is TGTGCCAGCAGTTTAGTCGGTAGCGGGCTGGGCGAGCAGTACTTC. Its translation is CASSLVGSGLGEQYF.